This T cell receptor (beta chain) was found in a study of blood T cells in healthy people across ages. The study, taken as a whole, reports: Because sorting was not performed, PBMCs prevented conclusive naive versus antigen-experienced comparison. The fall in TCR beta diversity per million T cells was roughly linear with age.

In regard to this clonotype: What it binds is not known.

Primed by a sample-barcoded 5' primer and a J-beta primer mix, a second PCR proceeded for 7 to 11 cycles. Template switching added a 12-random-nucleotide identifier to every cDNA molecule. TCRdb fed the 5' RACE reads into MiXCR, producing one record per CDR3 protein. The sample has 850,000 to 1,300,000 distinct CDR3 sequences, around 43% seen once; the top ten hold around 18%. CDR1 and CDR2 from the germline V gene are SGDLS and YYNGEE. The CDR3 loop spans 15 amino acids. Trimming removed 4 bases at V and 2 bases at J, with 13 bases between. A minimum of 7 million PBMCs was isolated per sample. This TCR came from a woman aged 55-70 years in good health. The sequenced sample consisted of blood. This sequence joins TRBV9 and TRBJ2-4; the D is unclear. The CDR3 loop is CASSPDGTTKNIQYF. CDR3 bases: TGTGCCAGCAGCCCGGACGGAACTACCAAAAACATTCAGTACTTC.